The sequence of this TCR beta chain was determined in a study of blood T cell repertoires in COVID-19. The wider study: Specimens from acute and convalescent COVID-19 originated in the United States, Italy and Spain. Sources were T cells, B-cell-depleted T cells, or PBMCs; the material itself was cDNA or gDNA.

This clone was counted ten times or more. As handled by the study authors: Reference gene primers were amplified, and this amplification served to estimate nucleated cell counts. The repertoire was sequenced with immunoSEQ multiplex PCR; TCRdb's copy has only in-frame clones and lacks some. V and J calls and clone size are copied from that table; D and trimming were computed from the DNA. The data contain over 200,000 clones, less than 90% of them singletons. V was clipped by 3 bases and J by 4 bases, with 13 bases between them. Per the germline V gene, CDR1 is SGHAT and CDR2 is FQNNGV. This CDR3 has 14 residues.

Sequenced: peripheral blood. The chain carries TRBV11-2 and TRBJ2-7; D not certain. This TCR was sampled from a woman older than 75 with active or convalescent COVID-19. The CDR3 loop is CASSFAKPRYEQYF. The CDR3 DNA follows: TGTGCCAGCAGCTTTGCTAAGCCGCGTTACGAGCAGTACTTC. Variable domain in full (rest from reference TRBV11-2 and TRBJ2-7): EAGVAQSPRYKIIEKRQSVAFWCNPISGHATLYWYQQILGQGPKLLIQFQNNGVVDDSQLPKDRFSAERLKGVDSTLKIQPAKLEDSAVYLCASSFAKPRYEQYFGPGTRLTVT.